This TCR beta chain is from a study of shared clonotypes between healthy human individuals. Study findings and constraints: It was anticipated that sequencing depth would influence how many clonotypes donors shared. The authors sampled blood alone, and tissue repertoires likely differ. It was observed that roughly 5% of naive CD4 clonotypes were shared across a handful of donors.

V was shortened by 2 bases and J by 5 bases, with 15 bases between the two germline ends. Germline V gene data show CDR1 as SGHVS and CDR2 as FQNEAQ. The CDR3 loop spans 15 amino acids. Turning to this clone: Its antigen remains unknown.

Genomic DNA of each subset was evenly split across several immunoSEQ plates. Clones were sequenced by immunoSEQ multiplex PCR, and TCRdb holds only the in-frame ones, with some missing. The sample records 2 million to 2.5 million clones, approximately 94% being singletons. Sequenced sample: naive CD4+ T cells sorted from blood. Subset: CD45RA+ positively selected. The rearrangement links TRBV7-8 to TRBJ1-1; perhaps TRBD1 as D (6 bases). This receptor was obtained from a man younger than 35 in good health. The CDR3 spells CASSLFQGRRTEAFF. The CDR3 DNA sequence: TGTGCCAGCAGCTTATTCCAGGGGAGGAGGACTGAAGCTTTCTTT.